Below are 2 T cell receptor beta chains sequenced from a single sample in a study of OX40 agonist ivuxolimab in advanced cancers. The method was the immunoSEQ multiplex PCR assay. The table was pulled from immuneACCESS by TCRdb, which kept in-frame rearrangements only. Such tables lose some clones; where checked, under half of the loss comes from unresolved V genes, and the rest has no known cause. The sample contains 50,000 to 55,000 clones, more than 70% of them found a single time. In total, the top ten clones hold 4.6% of the sample. The specimen comprised CD4+ or CD8+ T cells sorted from blood, sampled in a trial of the OX40 agonist ivuxolimab. All receptors derive from an adult with an advanced solid tumor such as melanoma, head and neck, liver or kidney cancer.

V and J are TRBV7-6 and TRBJ2-3; D might be TRBD1 or TRBD2, each matching 5 bases. Trimming pared 6 bases from V and 2 bases from J, leaving 18 bases between. The length of the CDR3 is 16 residues. The V gene's germline CDR1 is SGHVS and CDR2 FNYEAQ. The CDR3: CASRAGTSGLTDTQYF. The CDR3, as DNA: TGTGCCAGCAGAGCAGGGACCTCCGGGCTCACAGATACGCAGTATTTT.

J is TRBJ2-7 and V is TRBV13; D is ambiguous. Looked up from germline, CDR1 is PRHDT and CDR2 is FYEKMQ (reference sequence). V gave up 5 bases and J gave up 3 bases, with 8 bases separating them. The CDR3 contains 12 residues. The CDR3 here is CASSPDRYEQYF. DNA of the CDR3: TGTGCCAGCAGCCCCGACCGCTACGAGCAGTACTTC.